The 18 T cell receptor beta chains below all came from one sample that was sequenced in a study of CD4 T cells in relation to SARS-CoV-2 and coronaviruses. Generated by immunoSEQ multiplex PCR, the TCRdb table keeps only in-frame clones and is missing some. The sample includes roughly 21,000 clones, roughly 76% of them seen just once. Unexposed donor CD4+ T cells date from about 2011-2018, before the COVID-19 pandemic. CD4+ T cells were isolated from the cells after 10 days of culture. For these receptors, no antigen is known. What was sequenced was CD4+ T cells from PBMCs, cultured in vitro. The receptors shown here come from a human donor in good health.

The chain joins TRBV4-1 to TRBJ2-6, with 7 bases aligning to TRBD1. V was clipped by 1 base and J by 0 bases; unmatched bases: 0. Germline V lookup: CDR1 MGHRA, CDR2 YSYEKL. CDR3 length: 16 amino acids. CDR3 nucleotide sequence: TGCGCCAGCAGCCAAGGACAGGGCTCTGGGGCCAACGTCCTGACTTTC. Translated, it gives CASSQGQGSGANVLTF.

The V and J genes are TRBV11-2 and TRBJ2-1; 11 bases match TRBD2. CDR3 length: 19 residues. CDR1 is SGHAT, CDR2 FQNNGV, per germline. J lost 7 bases, V lost 1 base, and 15 bases had no gene match. CDR3 sequence (DNA): TGTGCCAGCAGCTTAGTACAGTTTCTAGCGGGGGGCAAAAGGAATGAGCAGTTCTTC. Translation gives CASSLVQFLAGGKRNEQFF. Full variable domain (outside the CDR3, taken from reference TRBV11-2 and TRBJ2-1): EAGVAQSPRYKIIEKRQSVAFWCNPISGHATLYWYQQILGQGPKLLIQFQNNGVVDDSQLPKDRFSAERLKGVDSTLKIQPAKLEDSAVYLCASSLVQFLAGGKRNEQFFGPGTRLTVL.

The chain couples TRBV5-1 to TRBJ2-4; possible D gene TRBD2, 7 bases. The CDR3 length is 15 residues. Germline-derived CDR1 and CDR2 are SGHRS and YFSETQ. V was shortened by 2 bases and J by 1 base, with 10 bases between the two germline ends. The CDR3 here is CASSFRGAAKNIQYF. For the CDR3, the DNA is TGCGCCAGCAGCTTTCGGGGGGCGGCCAAAAACATTCAGTACTTC.

J is TRBJ1-2 and V is TRBV6-5, with 7 nucleotides matching TRBD1. The CDR3 loop spans 15 amino acids. The V gene's germline CDR1 is MNHEY and CDR2 SVGAGI. V shed 7 bases and J 2 bases; nucleotides not matched to a gene: 10. CDR3 DNA: TGTGCCAGCAAACAGAATGGACAGGAGAACTATGGCTACACCTTC. This translates into CASKQNGQENYGYTF.

The chain uses TRBV20-1 and TRBJ2-1; 8 bases fit TRBD1. Germline V gives CDR1 DFQATT, CDR2 SNEGSKA (reference sequence). The CDR3 has 15 amino acids. J lost 12 bases, V lost 3 bases, and 16 bases had no gene match. The CDR3, as DNA: TGCAGTGCTAGTGAACCGGGACAGGACTCCCGGGGGCAGTTCTTC. Translating gives CSASEPGQDSRGQFF.

This chain joins TRBV5-1 and TRBJ2-3, with 15 bases matching TRBD2. The germline V gene encodes CDR1 SGHRS and CDR2 YFSETQ. The V segment lost 6 bases and the J segment 6 bases; nucleotides outside the gene matches: 8. The CDR3 spans 16 residues. The CDR3 protein is CASTMGLAGGQDTQYF. The CDR3 region has the DNA TGCGCCAGCACTATGGGACTAGCGGGGGGACAGGATACGCAGTATTTT.

The chain recombines TRBV7-2 with TRBJ1-2; 9 positions agree with TRBD1. From germline, CDR1 is SGHTA and CDR2 FQGNSA. Trimming took 0 bases from V and 7 from J; bases not matched to a gene: 3. The CDR3 extends over 14 amino acids. The CDR3 region has the DNA TGTGCCAGCAGCTTAGCGGGACAGGGACGTGGCTACACCTTC. This codes for CASSLAGQGRGYTF.

A remark on this clone: Compared with germline, one end of the junction differs, possibly owing to a read error. The chain employs TRBV5-6 and TRBJ1-2; D ambiguous. Germline CDR1 and CDR2: SGHDT and YYEEEE. The CDR3 extends over 11 amino acids. The CDR3 region has the DNA TGTGCCAGCAGCTTGTACGATAGGGCAGACTTC. Translation: CASSLYDRADF.

The rearrangement joins TRBV2 to TRBJ2-3; D is unclear. The CDR3 has 13 residues. V dropped 3 bases and J dropped 7 bases, with 11 bases sitting between them. CDR1 and CDR2 (germline): SNHLY, FYNNEI. The CDR3 region has the DNA TGTGCCAGCAGTGAGAGAGTACAAAATACGCAGTATTTT. It translates to CASSERVQNTQYF.

A single count supports this clone. This chain connects TRBV6-5 to TRBJ2-3; D remains unclear. This CDR3 has 13 amino acids. Germline values: CDR1 MNHEY, CDR2 SVGAGI. Deletions cut 6 bases from V and 2 bases from J, with 9 bases between. Written as DNA, the CDR3 is TGTGCCAGCAGAAGATCGTACACAGATACGCAGTATTTT. Protein product: CASRRSYTDTQYF.

This clone has a handful of counts. This chain connects TRBV20-1 to TRBJ2-7; D remains ambiguous. Germline lookup yields CDR1 DFQATT and CDR2 SNEGSKA (reference sequence). This CDR3 has 11 amino acids. Trimming stripped 3 bases from V and 3 bases from J, with 6 bases between. CDR3 coding DNA: TGCAGTGCTAGGGCCAACTACGAGCAGTACTTC. It translates to CSARANYEQYF.

This clone was observed a handful of times. This chain uses TRBV14 with TRBJ1-1; D is possibly TRBD1 (6 bases). V was clipped by 0 bases and J by 1 base, with 9 bases between them. Germline V lookup: CDR1 SGHDN, CDR2 FVKESK. The CDR3 runs 15 residues. The CDR3, as DNA: TGTGCCAGCAGCCAAGATGGCAGGGGGAACACTGAAGCTTTCTTT. Translated, it gives CASSQDGRGNTEAFF.

V is TRBV7-6 and J is TRBJ2-2; 11 bases map to TRBD2. J lost 4 bases, V lost 5 bases, and 9 bases had no gene match. The CDR3 is 17 residues long. Germline assignment: CDR1 SGHVS and CDR2 FNYEAQ. The CDR3 bases are TGTGCCAGCAGCGAACTTACTAGCGGGGGAGGCACCGGGGAGCTGTTTTTT. It specifies CASSELTSGGGTGELFF.

The rearrangement links TRBV4-3 to TRBJ2-3, with a tentative D call TRBD1 (5 bases). The CDR3 spans 15 residues. Germline values: CDR1 LGHNA, CDR2 YSLEER. V lost 0 bases and J 6 bases, leaving 13 bases between the germline ends. In DNA, the CDR3 is TGCGCCAGCAGCCAAGATGGGGCTATTGGCGATACGCAGTATTTT. It encodes CASSQDGAIGDTQYF.

The J gene is TRBJ1-3, the V gene TRBV7-6; D is uncertain. Deletions cut 2 bases from V and 4 bases from J, with 12 bases between. This CDR3 has 15 amino acids. Germline lookup yields CDR1 SGHVS and CDR2 FNYEAQ. As DNA, the CDR3 is TGTGCCAGCAGCTTACCCTGGAGGGCCGGAAACACCATATATTTT. Residues: CASSLPWRAGNTIYF.

The rearrangement links TRBV6-5 to TRBJ1-3; the D is unclear. Trimming cost V 5 bases and J 4 bases, with 15 bases left between them. Per the germline V gene, CDR1 is MNHEY and CDR2 is SVGAGI. The CDR3 is 15 residues long. This CDR3 reads CASSMDGLRGNTIYF. The CDR3 DNA reads TGTGCCAGCAGTATGGACGGCCTGAGGGGAAACACCATATATTTT.

The chain links TRBV25-1 to TRBJ2-7; 11 positions match TRBD1. J was trimmed by 5 bases and V by 4 bases; bases with no gene match: 4. The CDR3 totals 14 residues. The germline V gene has CDR1 MGHDK and CDR2 SYGVNS. CDR3 in DNA: TGTGCCAGCAGTGCCGGACAGGGGGCCCACGAGCAGTACTTC. It codes for CASSAGQGAHEQYF.

The chain carries TRBV18 and TRBJ2-7; D might be TRBD1 or TRBD2, each matching 5 bases. The CDR3 contains 14 residues. Germline CDR1 is KGHSH and CDR2 is LQKENI. V was shortened by 6 bases and J by 2 bases, with 14 bases between the two germline ends. CDR3 protein: CASSPGTETYEQYF. The CDR3 DNA is TGTGCCAGCTCCCCAGGGACGGAGACCTACGAGCAGTACTTC.